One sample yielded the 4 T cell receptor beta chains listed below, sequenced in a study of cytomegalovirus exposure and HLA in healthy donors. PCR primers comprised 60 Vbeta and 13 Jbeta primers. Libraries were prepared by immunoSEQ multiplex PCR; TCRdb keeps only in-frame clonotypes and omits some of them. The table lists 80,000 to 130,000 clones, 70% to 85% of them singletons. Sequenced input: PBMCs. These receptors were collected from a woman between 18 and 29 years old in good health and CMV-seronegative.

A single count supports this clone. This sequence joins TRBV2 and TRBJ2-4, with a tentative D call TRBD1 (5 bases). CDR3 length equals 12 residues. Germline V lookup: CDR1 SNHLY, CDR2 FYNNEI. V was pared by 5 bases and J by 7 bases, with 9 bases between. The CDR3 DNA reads TGTGCCAGCAGTTCAGGGTTTAACATTCAGTACTTC. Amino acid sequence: CASSSGFNIQYF.

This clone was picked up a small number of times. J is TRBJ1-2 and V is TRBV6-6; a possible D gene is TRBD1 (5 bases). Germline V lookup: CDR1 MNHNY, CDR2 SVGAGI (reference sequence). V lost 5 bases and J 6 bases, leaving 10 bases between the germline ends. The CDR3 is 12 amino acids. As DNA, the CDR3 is TGTGCCAGCAGTCCGGACATCAATGGCTACACCTTC. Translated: CASSPDINGYTF.

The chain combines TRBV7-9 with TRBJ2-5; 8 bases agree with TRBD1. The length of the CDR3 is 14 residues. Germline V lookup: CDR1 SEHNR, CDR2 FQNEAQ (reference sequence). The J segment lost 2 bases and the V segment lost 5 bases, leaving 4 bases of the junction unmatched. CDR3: CASSPRTGQETQYF. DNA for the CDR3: TGTGCCAGCAGCCCCAGGACAGGGCAAGAGACCCAGTACTTC.

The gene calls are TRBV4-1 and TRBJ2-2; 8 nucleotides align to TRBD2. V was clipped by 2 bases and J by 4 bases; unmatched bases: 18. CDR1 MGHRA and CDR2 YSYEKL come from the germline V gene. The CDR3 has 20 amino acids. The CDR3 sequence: CASSQLLGTRRAGGTGELFF. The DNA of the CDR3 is TGCGCCAGCAGCCAACTCCTAGGGACTAGAAGGGCGGGGGGCACCGGGGAGCTGTTTTTT.